The entry below describes one T cell receptor beta chain. Its antigen is not known. Some clones are missing from TCRdb's copy, which holds only in-frame ones; the method was immunoSEQ multiplex PCR. The sample has about 5,900 clones, approximately 1.8% seen once. Cyclophosphamide on days +3 and +4 followed busulfan-fludarabine conditioning and a marrow graft. This record comes from a study of T cells after posttransplantation cyclophosphamide. Points from the study as a whole: Blood and skin or GI T cell repertoires showed limited TRB overlap.

The CDR3 contains 13 residues. CDR1 and CDR2 (germline): MNHNS, SASEGT. V lost 9 bases, J lost 1 base, and 12 bases lay in between. This TCR was recovered from a male patient in his thirties who received an allogeneic stem cell transplant from a related donor, was CMV-positive, and had no GVHD. A subset of T cells may come from the graft donor. The V call is TRBV6-1, the J call TRBJ2-5; D is uncertain. The sequencing used PBMCs, collected just over 240 days after a stem cell transplant with posttransplant cyclophosphamide. The CDR3 nucleotides are TGTGCCAGTCGGCAGGTGTCCCAAGAGACCCAGTACTTC. Translated, it gives CASRQVSQETQYF.